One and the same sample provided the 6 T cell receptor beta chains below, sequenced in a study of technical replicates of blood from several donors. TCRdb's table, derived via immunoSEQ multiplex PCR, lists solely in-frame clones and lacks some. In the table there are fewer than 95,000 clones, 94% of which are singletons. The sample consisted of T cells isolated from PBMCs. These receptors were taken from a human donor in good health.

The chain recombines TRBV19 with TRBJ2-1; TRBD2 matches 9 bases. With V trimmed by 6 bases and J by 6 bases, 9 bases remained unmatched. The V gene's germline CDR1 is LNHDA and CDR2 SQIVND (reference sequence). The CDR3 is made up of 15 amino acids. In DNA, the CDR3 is TGTGCCAGTAGCTTAACTAGCGGGTTGTCCAATGAGCAGTTCTTC. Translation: CASSLTSGLSNEQFF.

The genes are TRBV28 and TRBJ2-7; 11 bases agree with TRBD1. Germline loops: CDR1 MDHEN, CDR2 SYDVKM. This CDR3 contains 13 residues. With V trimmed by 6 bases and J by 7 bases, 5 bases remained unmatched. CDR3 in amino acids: CASSRTGGFEQYF. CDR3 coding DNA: TGTGCCAGCAGCCGGACAGGGGGCTTTGAGCAGTACTTC.

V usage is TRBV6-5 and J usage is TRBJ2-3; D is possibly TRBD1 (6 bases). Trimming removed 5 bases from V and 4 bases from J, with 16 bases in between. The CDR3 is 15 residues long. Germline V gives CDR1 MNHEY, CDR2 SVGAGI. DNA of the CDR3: TGTGCCAGCAGTCACACAGGGTTGGGGGCAGATACGCAGTATTTT. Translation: CASSHTGLGADTQYF.

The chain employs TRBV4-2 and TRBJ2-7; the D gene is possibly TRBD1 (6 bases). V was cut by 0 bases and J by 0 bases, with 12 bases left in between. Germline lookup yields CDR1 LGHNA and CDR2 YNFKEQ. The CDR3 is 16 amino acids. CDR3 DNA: TGTGCCAGCAGCCAAGACTCGCAGGGGAGCTCCTACGAGCAGTACTTC. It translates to CASSQDSQGSSYEQYF.

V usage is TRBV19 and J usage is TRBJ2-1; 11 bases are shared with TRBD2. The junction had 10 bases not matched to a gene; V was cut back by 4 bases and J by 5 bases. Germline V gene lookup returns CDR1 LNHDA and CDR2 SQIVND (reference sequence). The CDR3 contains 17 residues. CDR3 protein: CASSRPTGLAGNNEQFF. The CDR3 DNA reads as TGTGCCAGTAGTAGACCAACCGGACTAGCGGGTAACAATGAGCAGTTCTTC.

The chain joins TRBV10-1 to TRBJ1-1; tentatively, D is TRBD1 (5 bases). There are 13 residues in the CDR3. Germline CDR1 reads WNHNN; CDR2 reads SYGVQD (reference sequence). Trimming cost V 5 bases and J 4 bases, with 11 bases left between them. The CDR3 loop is CASSRGGITEAFF. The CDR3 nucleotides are TGCGCCAGCAGTCGGGGGGGGATCACTGAAGCTTTCTTT.